These 23 T cell receptor beta chains originate from one sample sequenced in a study of cytomegalovirus exposure and HLA in healthy donors. In the PCR, 60 Vbeta and 13 Jbeta primers were used. Here immunoSEQ multiplex PCR was the method, and the copy in TCRdb shows in-frame clones only, minus some. The profile shows 150,000 to 200,000 clones, roughly 70% of them singletons. Sequencing input: PBMCs. The receptors originated from a man aged 30-40 years in good health and CMV-seropositive.

The J gene is TRBJ1-1, the V gene TRBV14; TRBD1 matches at 7 bases. CDR1 is SGHDN and CDR2 is FVKESK in the germline V gene. This CDR3 is built from 15 residues. Trimming removed 1 base from V and 4 bases from J; junction bases left unmatched: 6. This chain's CDR3 is CASSQAAGGGTEAFF. The CDR3 DNA reads TGTGCCAGCAGCCAAGCAGCAGGGGGAGGCACTGAAGCTTTCTTT.

This chain links TRBV10-3 with TRBJ2-2, with 8 bases fitting TRBD1. Trimming at V came to 6 bases and at J to 0 bases, leaving 3 bases not matched to a gene. CDR1 is ENHRY and CDR2 is SYGVKD in the germline V gene. The CDR3 has 15 amino acids. CDR3 region: CAIRDRDANTGELFF. CDR3 nucleotides: TGTGCCATCAGGGACAGGGACGCGAACACCGGGGAGCTGTTTTTT.

CDR3 region: CASSQGTSGVGETQYF. The CDR3 DNA follows: TGTGCCAGCAGCCAGGGGACTAGCGGAGTAGGAGAGACCCAGTACTTC. The chain links TRBV4-2 to TRBJ2-5; 11 bases line up with TRBD2. The V gene's germline CDR1 is LGHNA and CDR2 YNFKEQ. After removal of 3 bases from V and 4 bases from J, the junction contained 7 bases not matched to a gene. This CDR3 is 16 amino acids long.

The CDR3 is CASSKGGYDIRYQPQHF. CDR3 nucleotide sequence: TGTGCCAGCAGTAAGGGGGGGTACGACATCCGATATCAGCCCCAGCATTTT. The rearrangement uses TRBV27 and TRBJ1-5; a weak D match, TRBD1 (6 bases). CDR1 is MNHEY, CDR2 SMNVEV, per germline (reference sequence). CDR3 length: 17 residues. V was trimmed by 5 bases and J by 5 bases, leaving 22 bases between them.

The chain has TRBV7-9 and TRBJ2-2; 8 nucleotides match TRBD2. V shed 5 bases and J 4 bases; nucleotides not matched to a gene: 6. This CDR3 contains 15 residues. Germline loops: CDR1 SEHNR, CDR2 FQNEAQ (reference sequence). The CDR3 sequence: CASSAPSGSTGELFF. The CDR3 nucleotides are TGTGCCAGCAGCGCCCCTAGCGGGTCCACCGGGGAGCTGTTTTTT. The entire variable domain, with the rest obtained from reference TRBV7-9 and TRBJ2-2, is as follows: DTGVSQNPRHKITKRGQNVTFRCDPISEHNRLYWYRQTLGQGPEFLTYFQNEAQLEKSRLLSDRFSAERPKGSFSTLEIQRTEQGDSAMYLCASSAPSGSTGELFFGEGSRLTVL.

This clone turned up a few times. V and J are TRBV12-5 and TRBJ1-1; 9 positions match TRBD1. CDR3 length: 13 residues. The ends lost 4 bases at V and 7 bases at J; junction bases unmatched: 4. Germline lookup yields CDR1 LGHNT and CDR2 FRNRAP. For the CDR3, the DNA is TGTGCTAGTGGTTGGGGACAGGGAGGTGAAGCTTTCTTT. Translated: CASGWGQGGEAFF.

The chain has TRBV19 and TRBJ1-3; D not resolved. CDR3 length equals 12 residues. Germline V gives CDR1 LNHDA, CDR2 SQIVND (reference sequence). Trimming removed 4 bases at V and 6 bases at J, with 7 bases between. This CDR3 reads CASSKTENTIYF. The CDR3 nucleotides read TGTGCCAGTAGTAAAACAGAAAACACCATATATTTT.

The chain joins TRBV6-5 to TRBJ1-2; D gene uncertain. This CDR3 has 15 amino acids. In germline, CDR1 is MNHEY, CDR2 SVGAGI. V lost 2 bases to trimming and J lost 3 bases, with 13 bases between them. This CDR3 is CASSYLQVGYYGYTF. The CDR3 bases are TGTGCCAGCAGTTACCTCCAGGTTGGGTACTATGGCTACACCTTC.

This chain uses TRBV2 with TRBJ1-2; TRBD1 might be the D (6 bases). The CDR3 is made up of 14 amino acids. The germline V and J ends were trimmed by 6 bases and 7 bases, with 18 bases remaining between them. In germline, CDR1 is SNHLY, CDR2 FYNNEI. CDR3 in amino acids: CASRTGQLISGYTF. The DNA of the CDR3 is TGTGCCAGCAGGACGGGACAACTAATAAGTGGCTACACCTTC.

As regards this clone: The junction and the germline gene differ at one end; a read error may be behind it. At the DNA level, this CDR3 is encoded by other sequences in the same sample as well. The V and J genes are TRBV7-8 and TRBJ2-3; maybe TRBD1 (6 bases). CDR1 and CDR2 (germline): SGHVS, FQNEAQ. The CDR3 runs to 14 residues. Here the CDR3 DNA reads TGCGCCAGCAGCATAAACAGGGACACAGATACGCAGTATTTT. Amino acid sequence: CASSINRDTDTQYF.

The genes are TRBV28 and TRBJ1-6; 7 bases are shared with TRBD1. Germline V gives CDR1 MDHEN, CDR2 SYDVKM. V dropped 2 bases and J dropped 8; count of bases not matched to a gene: 6. The CDR3 loop spans 15 amino acids. The CDR3 DNA is TGTGCCAGCAGTTTAGATGAACAGGGGTATTCACCCCTCCACTTT. This encodes CASSLDEQGYSPLHF. Full variable domain (missing parts from reference TRBV28 and TRBJ1-6): DVKVTQSSRYLVKRTGEKVFLECVQDMDHENMFWYRQDPGLGLRLIYFSYDVKMKEKGDIPEGYSVSREKKERFSLILESASTNQTSMYLCASSLDEQGYSPLHFGNGTRLTVT.

This clone was recorded only once. This CDR3 is CASSPVAGQSYEQYF. CDR3 nucleotides: TGCGCCAGCAGCCCCGTGGCGGGCCAATCCTACGAGCAGTACTTC. The J gene is TRBJ2-7, the V gene TRBV5-1, with D maybe TRBD2 (5 bases). The CDR3 consists of 15 residues. Germline CDR1 is SGHRS and CDR2 is YFSETQ. Trimming took 4 bases from V and 1 from J, leaving 15 bases between them.

The rearrangement joins TRBV28 to TRBJ1-5, with TRBD1 matching 7 bases. The CDR3 is made up of 14 amino acids. CDR1 and CDR2 from the germline V gene are MDHEN and SYDVKM. The ends lost 7 bases at V and 5 bases at J; junction bases unmatched: 8. CDR3 nucleotides: TGTGCCAGCACCCTCGACAGGGTAGATCAGCCCCAGCATTTT. It encodes CASTLDRVDQPQHF.

The chain has TRBV28 and TRBJ1-5, with TRBD1 matching over 7 bases. After removal of 6 bases from V and 4 bases from J, the junction contained 6 bases not matched to a gene. The CDR3 loop spans 14 amino acids. Germline V gene sequence: CDR1 MDHEN, CDR2 SYDVKM. The CDR3 nucleotides read TGTGCCAGCAGCCTGGGACAGCTTAATCAGCCCCAGCATTTT. It is translated as CASSLGQLNQPQHF. Supplemented by reference TRBV28 and TRBJ1-5, the full variable domain reads DVKVTQSSRYLVKRTGEKVFLECVQDMDHENMFWYRQDPGLGLRLIYFSYDVKMKEKGDIPEGYSVSREKKERFSLILESASTNQTSMYLCASSLGQLNQPQHFGDGTRLSIL.

The gene calls are TRBV5-6 and TRBJ2-1, with D perhaps matching TRBD2 (6 bases). The CDR3 is 18 residues long. Trimming cost V 6 bases and J 7 bases, with 29 bases left between them. CDR1 and CDR2 (germline): SGHDT, YYEEEE. The CDR3 region is CASTKVSGLTFGVNEQFF. CDR3 nucleotides: TGTGCCAGCACCAAAGTATCGGGACTCACCTTTGGGGTGAATGAGCAGTTCTTC.

This clone has just one count. The genes are TRBV5-6 and TRBJ2-2, with TRBD1 matching over 11 bases. This CDR3 region has 17 residues. The V gene end was trimmed by 1 base and the J gene end by 6 bases; junction bases not matched to a gene: 8. Germline V gene lookup returns CDR1 SGHDT and CDR2 YYEEEE. CDR3 sequence (DNA): TGTGCCAGCAGCTTGCACGGGGACAGGGGGTCGTCCGGGGAGCTGTTTTTT. This gives the protein CASSLHGDRGSSGELFF.

The chain uses TRBV9 and TRBJ2-7; 7 bases fit TRBD1. This CDR3 is 16 amino acids long. V lost 4 bases to trimming and J lost 4 bases; unmatched junction nucleotides: 14. Germline CDR1 and CDR2: SGDLS and YYNGEE. CDR3 loop: CASSPYRGSIAYEQYF. CDR3 in DNA: TGTGCCAGCAGCCCTTACAGGGGATCAATCGCGTACGAGCAGTACTTC.

The J gene is TRBJ2-1, the V gene TRBV18, with 7 positions matching TRBD1. Germline V CDR1 and CDR2: KGHSH, LQKENI. Germline trimming cut 1 base from V and 6 bases from J; bases unmatched to any gene: 3. The length of the CDR3 is 14 residues. CDR3 bases: TGTGCCAGCTCACCACGGGGACAGAGCAATGAGCAGTTCTTC. This encodes CASSPRGQSNEQFF.

In its sample, this clone was seen a few times. CDR3 sequence (DNA): TGTGCCAGCAGTGAAAGAGGGACCTACAATGAGCAGTTCTTC. Protein: CASSERGTYNEQFF. V is TRBV6-1 and J is TRBJ2-1; maybe TRBD2 (5 bases). Germline V gene data show CDR1 as MNHNS and CDR2 as SASEGT. This CDR3 contains 14 residues. Deletions cut 2 bases from V and 2 bases from J, with 7 bases between.

In this sample, this clone turned up a few times. The genes are TRBV10-3 and TRBJ1-1; no firm D call. Germline assignment: CDR1 ENHRY and CDR2 SYGVKD. This CDR3 has 12 residues. Trimming left V 6 bases short and J 7 bases short, with 12 bases between. The CDR3 DNA follows: TGTGCCATCAGGGGATGGGAGGGTGAAGCTTTCTTT. Its protein is CAIRGWEGEAFF.

This sequence joins TRBV18 and TRBJ1-1; possibly TRBD1 for D (6 bases). The V end was cut by 3 bases, the J end by 7 bases, with 9 bases between. This CDR3 is 12 amino acids long. Germline V gene sequence: CDR1 KGHSH, CDR2 LQKENI. In DNA, the CDR3 is TGTGCCAGCTCACCGGTAGGGGGTGAAGCTTTCTTT. Protein product: CASSPVGGEAFF.

J is TRBJ2-7 and V is TRBV5-4; 11 positions match TRBD1. Trimming cost V 4 bases and J 0 bases; bases outside gene matches: 15. In germline, CDR1 is SGHNT, CDR2 YYREEE (reference sequence). The CDR3 is made up of 19 amino acids. This CDR3 reads CASSIAFGQGAEDSYEQYF. The CDR3 DNA follows: TGTGCCAGCAGCATCGCATTCGGACAGGGGGCAGAGGACTCCTACGAGCAGTACTTC. Drawing the rest from reference TRBV5-4 and TRBJ2-7, the complete variable domain is ETGVTQSPTHLIKTRGQQVTLRCSSQSGHNTVSWYQQALGQGPQFIFQYYREEENGRGNFPPRFSGLQFPNYSSELNVNALELDDSALYLCASSIAFGQGAEDSYEQYFGPGTRLTVT.

This rearrangement joins TRBV19 to TRBJ1-2; possibly TRBD1 for D (6 bases). In germline, CDR1 is LNHDA, CDR2 SQIVND (reference sequence). The CDR3 runs 14 residues. Between the trimmed V and J ends, which lost 4 bases and 5 bases, there was a span of 14 bases. The CDR3 spells CASSTRGVVYGYTF. Here the CDR3 DNA reads TGTGCCAGTAGTACCAGGGGAGTCGTTTATGGCTACACCTTC.